Listed here are 22 T cell receptor beta chains from one sample, sequenced in a study of T-cell reconstitution after alpha-beta-depleted transplantation in children. Researchers prepared the TCRbeta library using unique molecular identifiers, the study reports. A single record per CDR3 protein comes from TCRdb applying MiXCR to the PCR reads. The data show about 610,000 distinct CDR3 sequences, with about 10% seen just once and roughly 4% held by the top ten. The material was PBMCs from the stem cell graft donor, obtained from the stem cell graft. The source of these receptors is a human donor who donated a stem cell graft to a child with acute myeloid leukemia.

This chain joins TRBV5-1 and TRBJ1-1; no reliable D call. The CDR3 covers 15 residues. Trimming left V 4 bases short and J 2 bases short, with 15 bases between. Germline CDR1 reads SGHRS; CDR2 reads YFSETQ. The DNA for the CDR3 is TGCGCCAGCAGCGGACTGCAGGCAGGCAACACTGAAGCTTTCTTT. Its translation is CASSGLQAGNTEAFF.

This clonotype was seen ten or more times. J is TRBJ2-1 and V is TRBV9; unclear D gene. Germline CDR1 reads SGDLS; CDR2 reads YYNGEE. This CDR3 contains 14 residues. Trimming cost V 3 bases and J 4 bases, with 11 bases left between them. The CDR3, as DNA: TGTGCCAGCAGCGCCCCTTCCGAGTACAATGAGCAGTTCTTC. As protein: CASSAPSEYNEQFF.

This clonotype was seen more than once but under ten times. This chain uses TRBV5-1 with TRBJ2-5; D is tentatively TRBD1 or TRBD2 (5 bases each). The CDR3 runs to 16 residues. Trimming left V 0 bases short and J 2 bases short, with 14 bases between. The germline V gene encodes CDR1 SGHRS and CDR2 YFSETQ. The CDR3: CASSLGDRFGQETQYF. The CDR3 DNA follows: TGCGCCAGCAGCTTGGGGGACCGGTTTGGGCAAGAGACCCAGTACTTC.

This clonotype has a handful of counts. The chain combines TRBV6-5 with TRBJ1-2; tentative D call: TRBD1 (6 bases). Germline CDR1 and CDR2: MNHEY and SVGAGI. Trimming cost V 2 bases and J 2 bases, with 12 bases left between them. The CDR3 length is 15 residues. DNA of the CDR3: TGTGCCAGCAGTTACACCCTTGGACAGAACTATGGCTACACCTTC. The encoded protein is CASSYTLGQNYGYTF.

The CDR3 loop is CAISESTRGMDGYTF. In DNA form, the CDR3 reads TGTGCCATCAGTGAGTCGACTCGGGGCATGGATGGCTACACCTTC. V gene TRBV10-3 combines with J gene TRBJ1-2, with D possibly TRBD1 on 5 matching bases. Between the trimmed V and J ends, which lost 0 bases and 6 bases, there was a span of 14 bases. Germline CDR1 reads ENHRY; CDR2 reads SYGVKD. The CDR3 extends over 15 amino acids.

This chain connects TRBV29-1 to TRBJ2-2; 10 bases fit TRBD1. V shed 5 bases and J 7 bases; nucleotides not matched to a gene: 7. This CDR3 comprises 14 residues. Germline loops: CDR1 SQVTM, CDR2 ANQGSEA. CDR3 protein: CSVPGTGVGGELFF. The DNA of the CDR3 is TGCAGCGTTCCGGGGACAGGGGTAGGCGGGGAGCTGTTTTTT.

This clonotype was seen only a few times. The chain combines TRBV5-6 with TRBJ2-2, with D unclear. This CDR3 has 15 residues. Trimming removed 1 base from V and 4 bases from J, with 11 bases in between. Germline values: CDR1 SGHDT, CDR2 YYEEEE. This chain's CDR3 is CASSLTTRSTGELFF. DNA of the CDR3: TGTGCCAGCAGCTTGACTACCCGGAGCACCGGGGAGCTGTTTTTT.

This clonotype was seen at least ten times. The genes are TRBV15 and TRBJ1-5; D gene unclear. The CDR3 consists of 16 residues. CDR1 is LNHNV, CDR2 YYDKDF, per germline (reference sequence). V was clipped by 3 bases and J by 4 bases, with 16 bases between them. The CDR3 sequence: CATSRDVAVGNQPQHF. CDR3 bases: TGTGCCACCAGCAGGGACGTGGCAGTCGGGAATCAGCCCCAGCATTTT.

This clonotype was seen many times. The chain combines TRBV24-1 with TRBJ2-7, with D hard to call. This CDR3 has 14 residues. Germline CDR1 KGHDR, CDR2 SFDVKD. V lost 4 bases, J lost 0 bases, and 9 bases lay in between. CDR3 loop: CATSDPNGSYEQYF. CDR3 bases: TGTGCCACCAGTGACCCCAATGGCTCCTACGAGCAGTACTTC.

This clonotype was counted a few times. The gene calls are TRBV27 and TRBJ2-1; 9 bases are shared with TRBD2. Trimming at V came to 8 bases and at J to 8 bases, leaving 4 bases not matched to a gene. CDR1 MNHEY and CDR2 SMNVEV come from the germline V gene (reference sequence). The CDR3 contains 12 residues. As DNA, the CDR3 is TGTGCCAGCCGAGCGGGAGGTCATGAGCAGTTCTTC. Its protein product is CASRAGGHEQFF.

This clonotype was seen ten or more times. The V and J genes are TRBV24-1 and TRBJ1-5, with no clear D. Trimming removed 2 bases at V and 9 bases at J, with 10 bases between. From germline, CDR1 is KGHDR and CDR2 SFDVKD. This CDR3 region has 13 residues. In nucleotides, the CDR3 is TGTGCCACCAGTGATTCGCTTAAAGGGCCCCAGCATTTT. It specifies CATSDSLKGPQHF.

This clonotype was seen many times. The rearrangement links TRBV4-3 to TRBJ1-2; TRBD1 might be the D (6 bases). V lost 1 base and J 0 bases, leaving 12 bases between the germline ends. The germline V gene has CDR1 LGHNA and CDR2 YSLEER. The CDR3 runs 16 residues. The CDR3 region has the DNA TGCGCCAGCAGCCAAGTCCCCGGGACAACTAACTATGGCTACACCTTC. Protein sequence: CASSQVPGTTNYGYTF.

This clonotype occurred a few times. The V and J genes are TRBV6-2 or TRBV6-3 and TRBJ2-7; TRBD2 aligns across 10 bases. This CDR3 is built from 15 residues. With V trimmed by 8 bases and J by 1 base, 8 bases remained unmatched. Germline CDR1 is MNHEY and CDR2 is SVGEGT. CDR3 sequence reads: CASLPSGSNSYEQYF. CDR3 nucleotides: TGTGCCAGCCTACCTAGCGGGAGCAATTCCTACGAGCAGTACTTC.

Concerning this clonotype: A much bigger clone sits one base away, suggesting this may be a read error. The chain is built from TRBV29-1 and TRBJ2-3; TRBD2 matches at 9 bases. Germline V lookup: CDR1 SQVTM, CDR2 ANQGSEA. The CDR3 has 14 amino acids. The CDR3: CSVESGGLEDTRYF. The CDR3 DNA reads TGCAGCGTAGAGAGCGGGGGGTTAGAGGATACGCGGTATTTT.

The rearrangement uses TRBV29-1 and TRBJ1-1; D is uncertain. Germline V gene sequence: CDR1 SQVTM, CDR2 ANQGSEA. Trimming shortened V by 1 base and J by 6 bases, and 18 bases separated the two germline ends. The CDR3 runs 15 residues. The CDR3 spells CSVEGHQSGLAEAFF. The DNA of the CDR3 is TGCAGCGTTGAAGGACACCAGTCGGGATTGGCTGAAGCTTTCTTT.

This clonotype turned up a few times. This sequence joins TRBV5-1 and TRBJ1-4, with D uncertain. CDR1 is SGHRS, CDR2 YFSETQ, per germline. This CDR3 is 14 amino acids long. V lost 1 base to trimming and J lost 3 bases, with 7 bases between them. The CDR3 sequence: CASSLTDSNEKLFF. The CDR3 bases are TGCGCCAGCAGCTTGACAGATTCTAATGAAAAACTGTTTTTT. Using reference TRBV5-1 and TRBJ1-4 for the parts outside the CDR3, the full variable domain is KAGVTQTPRYLIKTRGQQVTLSCSPISGHRSVSWYQQTPGQGLQFLFEYFSETQRNKGNFPGRFSGRQFSNSRSEMNVSTLELGDSALYLCASSLTDSNEKLFFGSGTQLSVL.

This sequence joins TRBV10-3 and TRBJ2-3; 10 positions match TRBD2. After removal of 3 bases from V and 6 bases from J, the junction contained 6 bases not matched to a gene. Germline assignment: CDR1 ENHRY and CDR2 SYGVKD. The CDR3 has 15 residues. The CDR3 DNA sequence: TGTGCCATCAGTGACAGCGGGAGGGCCTGGGATACGCAGTATTTT. Translating it yields CAISDSGRAWDTQYF.

The V gene is TRBV29-1, the J gene TRBJ2-1, with D uncertain. CDR3 size: 13 residues. CDR1 and CDR2 (germline): SQVTM, ANQGSEA. The ends were cut back, 7 bases at V and 7 bases at J, with 17 bases in the middle. CDR3 amino acids: CSAKRAPDNEQFF. As DNA, the CDR3 is TGCAGCGCCAAAAGGGCACCCGATAATGAGCAGTTCTTC.

Many counts were recorded for this clonotype. V gene TRBV6-5 combines with J gene TRBJ2-1, with D possibly being TRBD2 (6 bases). Trimming took off 4 bases at V and 6 bases at J, with 13 bases between the two ends. Germline assignment: CDR1 MNHEY and CDR2 SVGAGI. This CDR3 has 14 residues. The CDR3 spells CASSSPNSGNEQFF. The DNA of the CDR3 is TGTGCCAGCAGTTCCCCAAATAGCGGCAATGAGCAGTTCTTC.

This clonotype has ten or more counts. The chain employs TRBV2 and TRBJ2-1; D is ambiguous. Germline lookup yields CDR1 SNHLY and CDR2 FYNNEI. The CDR3 is 11 amino acids. V was trimmed by 1 base and J by 12 bases, leaving 7 bases between them. CDR3 sequence reads: CASSEVTWQFF. CDR3 bases: TGTGCCAGCAGTGAAGTCACCTGGCAGTTCTTC.

The V gene is TRBV20-1, the J gene TRBJ1-4; 10 positions match TRBD1. Trimming took 4 bases from V and 7 from J; bases not matched to a gene: 6. Germline CDR1 is DFQATT and CDR2 is SNEGSKA (reference sequence). The CDR3 runs to 14 residues. Written as DNA, the CDR3 is TGCAGTGCTAACCCGGGACAGGGGCGTGAAAAACTGTTTTTT. Protein product: CSANPGQGREKLFF.

Here the CDR3 reads CASRPGDILGNIQYF. CDR3 nucleotide sequence: TGTGCCAGCAGACCGGGGGACATACTCGGGAACATTCAGTACTTC. The chain combines TRBV6-5 with TRBJ2-4; D may correspond to TRBD1 or TRBD2 (6 bases each). CDR1 MNHEY and CDR2 SVGAGI come from the germline V gene. This CDR3 spans 15 amino acids. Trimming stripped 6 bases from V and 7 bases from J, with 19 bases between.